These T cell receptor beta chains were read from a single sample in a study of radiotherapy plus CTLA-4 blockade in lung cancer. Profiling relied on immunoSEQ multiplex PCR, and the TCRdb table lists in-frame clones only, not all of them. The table records roughly 90,000 clones, 78% of them present only once. The sample consisted of peripheral blood, taken from a patient treated with radiotherapy plus ipilimumab. These receptor sequences come from a human donor with non-small cell lung cancer who had a partial response to radiotherapy plus ipilimumab. Some clones in this sample may be carry-over from other donors' samples. The CDR3 runs from the conserved cysteine through the conserved F or W. A D gene is named only where the DNA matches it firmly. Not every row has a clone size; where given, it reads once, few, many or a size class.

j_call v_call clone_size d_call cdr3_length cdr3_aa cdr3_nt
TRBJ1-2 TRBV4-3 . TRBD1 16 CASSQEATGEAYGYTF TGCGCCAGCAGCCAAGAGGCAACAGGGGAGGCCTATGGCTACACCTTC
TRBJ1-2 TRBV5-4 few TRBD1 14 CASSQDRGRDGYTF TGTGCCAGCAGCCAAGACAGGGGGCGCGATGGCTACACCTTC
TRBJ1-2 TRBV5-1 . . 13 CASSLDPLYGYTF TGCGCCAGCAGCTTGGATCCCCTCTATGGCTACACCTTC
TRBJ1-1 TRBV4-2 . . 13 CASSQGRHTEAFF TGTGCCAGCAGCCAAGGGCGGCACACTGAAGCTTTCTTT
TRBJ2-7 TRBV28 . . 15 CASTTQPGVRNEQYF TGTGCCAGCACCACTCAGCCAGGGGTCCGGAACGAGCAGTACTTC
TRBJ2-3 TRBV6-1 . . 15 CASSGGAPRTDTQYF TGTGCCAGCAGCGGAGGGGCTCCCCGCACAGATACGCAGTATTTT
TRBJ2-5 TRBV6-1 . . 14 CASNPLKLQETQYF TGTGCCAGCAACCCACTTAAACTCCAAGAGACCCAGTACTTC
TRBJ2-3 TRBV9 . TRBD2 16 CASSPLGGANTDTQYF TGTGCCAGCAGCCCCTTGGGAGGGGCTAACACAGATACGCAGTATTTT
TRBJ1-1 TRBV5-6 few . 13 CASSPVLNTEAFF TGTGCCAGCAGCCCGGTTCTGAACACTGAAGCTTTCTTT
TRBJ2-5 TRBV28 . TRBD2 15 CASSPGLAYQETQYF TGTGCCAGCTCTCCGGGACTAGCGTACCAAGAGACCCAGTACTTC
TRBJ1-2 TRBV7-2 . . 15 CASSLEARPEDGYTF TGTGCCAGCAGCTTAGAAGCCAGACCAGAGGATGGCTACACCTTC
TRBJ2-6 TRBV11-2 . . 14 CASSFRSGANVLTF TGTGCCAGCAGCTTCCGGTCTGGGGCCAACGTCCTGACTTTC
TRBJ1-6 TRBV7-2 . . 14 CASSLSTGASPLHF TGTGCCAGCAGCTTATCTACAGGAGCTTCACCCCTCCACTTT
TRBJ2-3 TRBV28 . TRBD2 15 CASSLRSGGTDTQYF TGTGCCAGCAGTTTGAGGAGCGGGGGGACAGATACGCAGTATTTT
TRBJ1-5 TRBV19 . TRBD1 16 CASSRGGTGSNQPQHF TGTGCCAGTAGTAGAGGTGGGACAGGGTCCAATCAGCCCCAGCATTTT
TRBJ1-2 TRBV7-8 . . 16 CASSPQGRNTNYGYTF TGTGCCAGCAGCCCCCAGGGCAGGAATACTAACTATGGCTACACCTTC
TRBJ2-1 TRBV5-1 . TRBD2 16 CASSMGGAGGYNEQFF TGCGCCAGCAGCATGGGAGGTGCCGGGGGGTACAATGAGCAGTTCTTC
TRBJ2-1 TRBV29-1 few . 12 CSVVTGTNEQFF TGCAGCGTTGTAACAGGGACCAATGAGCAGTTCTTC
TRBJ2-3 TRBV19 . TRBD2 16 CASSTRTSGVTDTQYF TGTGCCAGTAGTACCAGGACTAGCGGAGTCACAGATACGCAGTATTTT
TRBJ1-5 TRBV28 . . 12 CASRGHGQPQHF TGTGCCAGCAGGGGGCATGGTCAGCCCCAGCATTTT
TRBJ1-1 TRBV19 once . 15 CASNRGQFTNTEAFF TGTGCCAGTAACCGAGGACAGTTCACGAACACTGAAGCTTTCTTT
TRBJ2-1 TRBV15 . TRBD1 16 CATSRDGDRGLNEQFF TGTGCCACCAGCAGAGATGGGGACAGGGGGCTCAATGAGCAGTTCTTC